Listed below are T cell receptor beta chains from one sample, sequenced in a study of blood T cells in healthy people across ages. TCRdb reanalysed the 5' RACE reads using MiXCR and keeps one entry per CDR3 protein. Of some 930,000 distinct CDR3 sequences in the sample, almost 30% were seen once. These data were also reused for a study on T cells of mothers and their children.

The sequenced sample was blood. The source is a woman aged 40 to 50 in good health. CDR3s include the opening cysteine and the closing phenylalanine or tryptophan. Each record gives: D gene, clone size, V gene, J gene, CDR3 DNA, CDR3 protein. D genes are given only for firm matches. Some rows have no size entry. The others give once, few or many, or a class for an expanded clone.

>NA|NA|TRBV5-1|TRBJ2-1
TGCGCCAGCAGCCAAAGGACAGAGTTCTACAATGAGCAGTTCTTC
CASSQRTEFYNEQFF
>NA|NA|TRBV9|TRBJ1-2
TGTGCCAGCAGCGTGAATGATGGCTACACCTTC
CASSVNDGYTF
>NA|NA|TRBV20-1|TRBJ2-5
TGCAGTGCTAGCGGCGCGTACCAAGAGACCCAGTACTTC
CSASGAYQETQYF
>TRBD2|many|TRBV4-1|TRBJ2-5
TGCGCCAGCAGCCGAATGTCCGGGACTAGCGGTTCGGAGACCCAGTACTTC
CASSRMSGTSGSETQYF
>NA|NA|TRBV20-1|TRBJ1-5
TGCGGTGCTAGAGGTACAGGGCACAGTAATCAGCCCCAGCATTTT
CGARGTGHSNQPQHF
>TRBD1|NA|TRBV7-9|TRBJ2-5
TGTGCCAGCAGCAACGCGGGACAGGCCCTTCTAGAGACCCAGTACTTC
CASSNAGQALLETQYF
>TRBD2|NA|TRBV20-1|TRBJ2-7
TGTAGTGCTAGAGACATCACGGGACTAGCGGGGGGTACGCTCTTCGGGCAGTACTTC
CSARDITGLAGGTLFGQYF
>NA|few|TRBV9|TRBJ1-1
TGTGCCAGCAGCCCTAGTGAGGGAGTGGGGACTGAAGCTTTCTTT
CASSPSEGVGTEAFF
>NA|few|TRBV12-3/TRBV12-4|TRBJ2-7
TGTGCCAGTAGGGGGGTGGGGTACGAGCAGTACTTC
CASRGVGYEQYF
>TRBD2|few|TRBV27|TRBJ2-6
TGTGCCAGCGTCGCTAGCGGGGGGGCACTCTCTGGGGCCAACGTCCTGACTTTC
CASVASGGALSGANVLTF
>NA|NA|TRBV14|TRBJ2-6
TGTGCCAGCAGCCAAGGTATTGGGTCTGGGGCCAACGTCCTGACTTTC
CASSQGIGSGANVLTF
>NA|few|TRBV20-1|TRBJ1-6
TGCAGTGCTATGATGCCCTCCTATAATTCACCCCTCCACTTT
CSAMMPSYNSPLHF
>NA|many|TRBV28|TRBJ2-7
TGTGCCAGCAGTCAATGGTTTATTGACAGAATTATCTCCTACGAGCAGTACTTC
CASSQWFIDRIISYEQYF
>NA|few|TRBV2|TRBJ2-3
TGTGCCAGCAGTTCCGCGACCTACACAGATACGCAGTATTTT
CASSSATYTDTQYF
>NA|NA|TRBV7-2|TRBJ2-2
TGTGCCAGCAGCTTAGGGTCAGCGAACACCGGGGAGCGGTTTTTT
CASSLGSANTGERFF
>TRBD2|NA|TRBV6-1|TRBJ2-1
TGTGCCAGCAGTTCGGGGGGGCAGGAACGGGATGAGCAGTTCTTC
CASSSGGQERDEQFF
>NA|few|TRBV28|TRBJ2-7
TGTGCCAGCAGTTTATATCAGGGGGGATCCTACGAGCAGTACTTC
CASSLYQGGSYEQYF
>NA|NA|TRBV29-1|TRBJ2-5
TGCAGCGTTGTGGACACTGCAACCTACAATGAGCAGTACTTC
CSVVDTATYNEQYF
>TRBD2|many|TRBV7-9|TRBJ2-1
TGTGCCAGCTTCGGGGGGTACAATGAGCAGTTCTTC
CASFGGYNEQFF
>NA|few|TRBV30|TRBJ2-3
TGTGCCTGGAGGACAGGCACAGATACGCAGTATTTT
CAWRTGTDTQYF
>NA|few|TRBV4-3|TRBJ2-3
TGCGCCAGCAGCCAAGGAGTGCTGGACACAGATACGCAGTATTTT
CASSQGVLDTDTQYF
>NA|NA|TRBV28|TRBJ2-2
TGTGCCAGCAGTTTAATAGGCTACACCGGGGAGCTGTTTTTT
CASSLIGYTGELFF
>TRBD1|NA|TRBV5-5|TRBJ2-3
TGTGCCACCCACCCCGGGGAACAGGGGAGCACAGATACGCAGTATTTT
CATHPGEQGSTDTQYF
>NA|NA|TRBV19|TRBJ1-1
TGTGCCAGTATTCGATCTAGAACTGAAGCTTTCTTT
CASIRSRTEAFF
>TRBD2|few|TRBV28|TRBJ2-7
TGTGCCAGCAGTTTACATACTAGCGGGAGGGCCTCCTACGAGCAGTACTTC
CASSLHTSGRASYEQYF
>NA|NA|TRBV30|TRBJ2-7
TGTGCCTGGAGTGTACTCTTGGGGCTGGGGTACTCCTACGAGCAGTACTTC
CAWSVLLGLGYSYEQYF
>TRBD1|few|TRBV28|TRBJ2-7
TGTGCCAGCAGACCTTCCTCCGGGACAGGGGCCTACGAGCAGTACTTC
CASRPSSGTGAYEQYF